The 6 T cell receptor beta chains given below trace back to one sample, sequenced in a study of blood T cells in healthy people across ages. Together with a sample-barcoded 5' primer, a J-beta primer mix was included in a second PCR lasting roughly 7 to 11 cycles. TCRdb processed the 5' RACE reads anew with MiXCR; each CDR3 protein has one entry. This sample has about 640,000 distinct CDR3 sequences, with 58% found just once. The specimen sequenced was blood. These receptors were taken from a man in his 60s in good health.

The chain is built from TRBV5-1 and TRBJ2-4; D is uncertain. Germline V gene sequence: CDR1 SGHRS, CDR2 YFSETQ. The CDR3 sequence is 14 residues long. Trimming removed 0 bases at V and 5 bases at J, with 9 bases between. In DNA, the CDR3 is TGCGCCAGCAGCTTGGGCCCTTCGGAAAACATTCAGTACTTC. Translated, it gives CASSLGPSENIQYF.

The J gene is TRBJ2-2, the V gene TRBV5-1, with D unclear. Germline V gene sequence: CDR1 SGHRS, CDR2 YFSETQ. This CDR3 spans 15 amino acids. The V gene lost 3 bases and the J gene lost 2 bases, with 11 bases spanning the gap. The CDR3 spells CASSSGPGNTGELFF. CDR3 nucleotides: TGCGCCAGCAGCTCGGGTCCGGGTAACACCGGGGAGCTGTTTTTT.

This clonotype came up a few times. The chain links TRBV27 to TRBJ2-5, with 12 bases that match TRBD1. Germline loops: CDR1 MNHEY, CDR2 SMNVEV (reference sequence). The CDR3 runs to 16 residues. The J segment lost 1 base and the V segment lost 6 bases, leaving 6 bases of the junction unmatched. The chain's CDR3 is CASRTPGQGAQETQYF. The CDR3 DNA reads as TGTGCCAGCAGAACTCCGGGACAGGGGGCCCAAGAGACCCAGTACTTC.

This rearrangement joins TRBV27 to TRBJ1-5; 10 bases map to TRBD1. Germline lookup yields CDR1 MNHEY and CDR2 SMNVEV (reference sequence). Unmatched junction bases numbered 8, after V lost 6 bases and J lost 6 bases. The length of the CDR3 is 15 residues. As DNA, the CDR3 is TGTGCCAGCAGCCCCGACAGGGGGCGCGGTCAGCCCCAGCATTTT. Protein sequence: CASSPDRGRGQPQHF.

This clonotype occurred once. The chain employs TRBV15 and TRBJ2-3; D gene unclear. Germline CDR1 LNHNV, CDR2 YYDKDF (reference sequence). The CDR3 covers 14 residues. Trimming cost V 1 base and J 2 bases, with 7 bases left between them. CDR3: CATSRGTATDTQYF. The CDR3 nucleotides are TGTGCCACCAGCAGAGGGACGGCCACAGATACGCAGTATTTT.

The chain employs TRBV6-5 and TRBJ2-3, with a weak D call TRBD1 (5 bases). Trimming removed 5 bases from V and 0 bases from J, with 12 bases in between. CDR1 and CDR2 (germline): MNHEY, SVGAGI. The CDR3 consists of 15 residues. CDR3 sequence reads: CASSDTGRSTDTQYF. In DNA form, the CDR3 reads TGTGCCAGCAGTGACACAGGCCGTAGCACAGATACGCAGTATTTT.